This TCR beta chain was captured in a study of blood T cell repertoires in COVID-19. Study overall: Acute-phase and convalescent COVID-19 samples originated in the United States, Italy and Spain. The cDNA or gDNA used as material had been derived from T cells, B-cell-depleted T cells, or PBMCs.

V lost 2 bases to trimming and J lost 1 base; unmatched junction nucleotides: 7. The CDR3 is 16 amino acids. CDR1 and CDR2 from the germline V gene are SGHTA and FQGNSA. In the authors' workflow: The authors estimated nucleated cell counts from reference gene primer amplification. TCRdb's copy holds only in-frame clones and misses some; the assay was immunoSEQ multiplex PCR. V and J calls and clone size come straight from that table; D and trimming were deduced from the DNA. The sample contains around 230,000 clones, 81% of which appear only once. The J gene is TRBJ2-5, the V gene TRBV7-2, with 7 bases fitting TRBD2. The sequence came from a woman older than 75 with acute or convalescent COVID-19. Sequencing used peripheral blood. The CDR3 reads CASSLYSSGVQETQYF. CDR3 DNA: TGTGCCAGCAGCTTATATTCGAGCGGGGTCCAAGAGACCCAGTACTTC.